Following are 26 T cell receptor beta chains from one sample sequenced in a study of multiple sclerosis patients with progressive multifocal leukoencephalopathy. Documented time point: approximately twelve months of natalizumab therapy. Assay: immunoSEQ multiplex PCR; the TCRdb copy retains only in-frame clones and omits some. The sample comprises 20,000 to 25,000 clones, approximately 90% of which are singletons, and 2% to 2.5% rests with the top ten. Source: PBMCs, taken from a patient treated with natalizumab. All receptors come from a man aged 25 to 40 with multiple sclerosis.

The rearrangement joins TRBV11-2 to TRBJ2-5; no reliable D call. The end of the DNA aligns better with TRBJ2-7, so the J call may be wrong. CDR1 and CDR2 from the germline V gene are SGHAT and FQNNGV. CDR3 length equals 15 residues. Here the CDR3 DNA reads TGTGCCAGCAGCTTAGAGGCAGGTGGGGTTCGCGAGCAGTACTTC. Its protein is CASSLEAGGVREQYF.

The J gene is TRBJ2-3, the V gene TRBV7-9, with D perhaps matching TRBD1 (6 bases). This CDR3 is built from 15 residues. The germline V and J ends were trimmed by 5 bases and 2 bases, with 14 bases remaining between them. Germline V gives CDR1 SEHNR, CDR2 FQNEAQ (reference sequence). This CDR3 reads CASSPPQGTTDTQYF. The CDR3 bases are TGTGCCAGCAGCCCCCCACAGGGCACCACAGATACGCAGTATTTT. Drawing the rest from reference TRBV7-9 and TRBJ2-3, the complete variable domain is DTGVSQNPRHKITKRGQNVTFRCDPISEHNRLYWYRQTLGQGPEFLTYFQNEAQLEKSRLLSDRFSAERPKGSFSTLEIQRTEQGDSAMYLCASSPPQGTTDTQYFGPGTRLTVL.

This rearrangement joins TRBV11-3 to TRBJ1-3; D gene ambiguous. The germline V and J ends were trimmed by 3 bases and 6 bases, with 9 bases remaining between them. Germline CDR1 SGHNT, CDR2 YENEEA. The CDR3 has 13 residues. CDR3 loop: CASSFAGANTIYF. CDR3 coding DNA: TGTGCCAGCAGCTTTGCTGGTGCAAACACCATATATTTT.

The rearrangement uses TRBV7-2 and TRBJ2-5, with D unresolved. The V end was cut by 1 base, the J end by 1 base, with 10 bases between. The CDR3 runs 15 residues. Germline V lookup: CDR1 SGHTA, CDR2 FQGNSA. This CDR3 reads CASSLGVSIQETQYF. In DNA, the CDR3 is TGTGCCAGCAGCTTAGGGGTGTCCATCCAAGAGACCCAGTACTTC. The full variable domain, its missing parts supplied by reference TRBV7-2 and TRBJ2-5, is GAGVSQSPSNKVTEKGKDVELRCDPISGHTALYWYRQSLGQGLEFLIYFQGNSAPDKSGLPSDRFSAERTGGSVSTLTIQRTQQEDSAVYLCASSLGVSIQETQYFGPGTRLLVL.

The chain recombines TRBV27 with TRBJ1-3, with D unclear. The CDR3 runs to 13 residues. The germline V gene encodes CDR1 MNHEY and CDR2 SMNVEV (reference sequence). Trimming removed 3 bases from V and 4 bases from J, with 7 bases in between. As DNA, the CDR3 is TGTGCCAGCAGTTTGGGTTCGGGAAACACCATATATTTT. This sequence encodes CASSLGSGNTIYF.

The chain uses TRBV19 and TRBJ1-1; D gene unclear. The CDR3 loop spans 12 amino acids. The V gene's germline CDR1 is LNHDA and CDR2 SQIVND (reference sequence). The V end lost 4 bases, the J end lost 4 bases, and 7 bases lay between the germline ends. This CDR3 is CASSNTFTEAFF. CDR3 DNA sequence: TGTGCCAGTAGTAACACCTTCACTGAAGCTTTCTTT.

The chain uses TRBV18 and TRBJ2-2; D unclear. The CDR3 is 15 amino acids. CDR1 and CDR2 (germline): KGHSH, LQKENI. V lost 4 bases, J lost 2 bases, and 11 bases lay in between. CDR3 DNA sequence: TGTGCCAGCTCACGAGGAATCTCTAACACCGGGGAGCTGTTTTTT. Translated: CASSRGISNTGELFF.

The CDR3 DNA reads as TGTGCCAGCAGCTTAGGACAGGGGGCGGCTTTCTTT. This encodes CASSLGQGAAFF. The chain uses TRBV11-2 and TRBJ1-1; TRBD1 matches 10 bases. The junction had 1 base not matched to a gene; V was cut back by 1 base and J by 11 bases. The V gene's germline CDR1 is SGHAT and CDR2 FQNNGV. This CDR3 comprises 12 residues.

The V and J genes are TRBV7-8 and TRBJ2-1; TRBD2 matches 12 bases. This CDR3 comprises 17 residues. CDR1 and CDR2 (germline): SGHVS, FQNEAQ. V gave up 4 bases and J gave up 9 bases; unmatched junction bases: 13. The CDR3 DNA reads as TGTGCCAGCAGCTCCCAACACAGACTAGCGGGAGAATTTGAGCAGTTCTTC. The encoded protein is CASSSQHRLAGEFEQFF.

V is TRBV5-5 and J is TRBJ1-5; TRBD1 is a possible D gene (5 bases). This CDR3 has 14 residues. V was pared by 1 base and J by 6 bases, with 11 bases between. Germline CDR1 SGHKS, CDR2 YYEKEE (reference sequence). CDR3 region: CASSLSFGAQPQHF. The CDR3 DNA reads TGTGCCAGCAGCTTGTCTTTCGGGGCTCAGCCCCAGCATTTT.

Note on this clone: Sequence at one end of the junction differs from germline and may be a read error. The chain recombines TRBV9 with TRBJ2-1; D uncertain. The CDR3 totals 15 residues. In germline, CDR1 is SGDLS, CDR2 YYNGEE. The CDR3 sequence: CASSVAASSYNEQLF. The CDR3 DNA sequence: TGTGCCAGCAGCGTAGCGGCTAGTAGCTACAATGAGCAGCTCTTC.

The chain joins TRBV19 to TRBJ1-3, with D possibly being TRBD1 (5 bases). This CDR3 is built from 17 residues. Germline V CDR1 and CDR2: LNHDA, SQIVND (reference sequence). The V end lost 4 bases, the J end lost 4 bases, and 20 bases lay between the germline ends. CDR3 amino acids: CASSTYADSLGGNTIYF. The CDR3 nucleotides read TGTGCCAGTAGTACCTACGCCGACAGTCTCGGGGGAAACACCATATATTTT.

The genes are TRBV29-1 and TRBJ1-1; possibly TRBD1 for D (5 bases). Germline CDR1 SQVTM, CDR2 ANQGSEA. V lost 7 bases, J lost 0 bases, and 12 bases lay in between. The length of the CDR3 is 13 residues. The CDR3 DNA reads TGCAGCGCACCGGGACGGCTGAACACTGAAGCTTTCTTT. Translating it yields CSAPGRLNTEAFF.

The chain joins TRBV29-1 to TRBJ1-1; 11 bases line up with TRBD1. Germline trimming cut 6 bases from V and 2 bases from J; bases unmatched to any gene: 5. From germline, CDR1 is SQVTM and CDR2 ANQGSEA. CDR3 size: 14 residues. The DNA of the CDR3 is TGCAGCGTCGGGACAGGGGGACCAAACACTGAAGCTTTCTTT. It specifies CSVGTGGPNTEAFF.

The chain combines TRBV18 with TRBJ2-3, with D possibly matching TRBD1 (5 bases). Trimming stripped 3 bases from V and 4 bases from J, with 11 bases between. The CDR3 runs 14 residues. The germline V gene has CDR1 KGHSH and CDR2 LQKENI. CDR3 bases: TGTGCCAGCTCACCCATAGGGGCAGCAGATACGCAGTATTTT. Translating it yields CASSPIGAADTQYF.

The chain is built from TRBV21-1 and TRBJ1-5. TRBV21-1 is a pseudogene locus. The CDR3 spans 14 residues. The CDR3 here is CASSRCYSNQPQHF. The CDR3 bases are TGTGCCAGCAGTAGGTGCTATAGCAATCAGCCCCAGCATTTT.

The chain uses TRBV5-1 and TRBJ2-6; D perhaps matches TRBD1 (6 bases). The CDR3 runs 15 residues. The V end was cut by 2 bases, the J end by 4 bases, with 10 bases between. Germline V CDR1 and CDR2: SGHRS, YFSETQ. The CDR3: CASSLGGAGANVLTF. The CDR3 region has the DNA TGCGCCAGCAGCTTAGGGGGTGCCGGGGCCAACGTCCTGACTTTC.

The chain combines TRBV5-8 with TRBJ2-7, with 8 bases fitting TRBD2. This CDR3 is 14 amino acids long. Trimming at V came to 4 bases and at J to 6 bases, leaving 9 bases not matched to a gene. Looked up from germline, CDR1 is SGHTS and CDR2 is YDEGEE. CDR3 coding DNA: TGTGCCAGCAGCCCGGGACTAGGTAAACGCGAGCAGTACTTC. Translation gives CASSPGLGKREQYF.

The chain combines TRBV9 with TRBJ1-3; no clear D. The length of the CDR3 is 14 residues. Germline CDR1 is SGDLS and CDR2 is YYNGEE. V was pared by 1 base and J by 0 bases, with 5 bases between. CDR3 loop: CASSVSHSGNTIYF. In nucleotides, the CDR3 is TGTGCCAGCAGCGTATCCCACTCTGGAAACACCATATATTTT.

The V gene is TRBV11-3, the J gene TRBJ1-1; possibly TRBD1 for D (5 bases). Looked up from germline, CDR1 is SGHNT and CDR2 is YENEEA. The CDR3 extends over 13 amino acids. V was cut by 2 bases and J by 4 bases, with 8 bases left in between. CDR3 nucleotide sequence: TGTGCCAGCAGCTTACAGGGAACCACTGAAGCTTTCTTT. Translation gives CASSLQGTTEAFF.

V gene TRBV7-6 combines with J gene TRBJ2-1, with 8 bases fitting TRBD2. This CDR3 is built from 15 residues. The ends lost 2 bases at V and 2 bases at J; junction bases unmatched: 2. The germline V gene encodes CDR1 SGHVS and CDR2 FNYEAQ. The DNA for the CDR3 is TGTGCCAGCAGCTTACTAGCGGGTACCTACAATGAGCAGTTCTTC. It encodes CASSLLAGTYNEQFF.

The chain links TRBV4-1 to TRBJ2-7; unclear D gene. Trimming removed 1 base at V and 5 bases at J, with 3 bases between. CDR1 and CDR2 (germline): MGHRA, YSYEKL. The CDR3 length is 11 residues. The CDR3 nucleotides are TGCGCCAGCAGCCAAGGGGACGAGCAGTACTTC. Encoded protein: CASSQGDEQYF.

V and J are TRBV18 and TRBJ2-5; 15 positions match TRBD2. With 5 bases clipped from V and 3 bases from J, the junction kept 4 bases outside the gene matches. Germline V CDR1 and CDR2: KGHSH, LQKENI. The CDR3 runs to 16 residues. CDR3 in DNA: TGTGCCAGCTCATCGGGACTAGCGGGAGGCAAAGAGACCCAGTACTTC. Translation gives CASSSGLAGGKETQYF. Full variable domain (missing parts from reference TRBV18 and TRBJ2-5): NAGVMQNPRHLVRRRGQEARLRCSPMKGHSHVYWYRQLPEEGLKFMVYLQKENIIDESGMPKERFSAEFPKEGPSILRIQQVVRGDSAAYFCASSSGLAGGKETQYFGPGTRLLVL.

The genes are TRBV7-9 and TRBJ2-7; 8 bases agree with TRBD2. The J segment lost 4 bases and the V segment lost 5 bases, leaving 13 bases of the junction unmatched. The CDR3 length is 16 residues. Germline V gene sequence: CDR1 SEHNR, CDR2 FQNEAQ (reference sequence). In DNA, the CDR3 is TGTGCCAGCAGCCCAGTTTTCGCGGGAGGTAAATACGAGCAGTACTTC. It codes for CASSPVFAGGKYEQYF.

The V gene is TRBV25-1, the J gene TRBJ1-3; D is unresolved. The germline V and J ends were trimmed by 4 bases and 4 bases, with 5 bases remaining between them. From germline, CDR1 is MGHDK and CDR2 SYGVNS. CDR3 length equals 12 residues. CDR3 sequence: CASSGRGNTIYF. CDR3 DNA: TGTGCCAGCAGTGGCAGGGGAAACACCATATATTTT.

This clone came up once. V usage is TRBV7-2 and J usage is TRBJ1-5; D unclear. The CDR3 loop spans 15 amino acids. CDR1 and CDR2 (germline): SGHTA, FQGNSA. With 2 bases removed from V and 3 bases from J, the gap between germline ends came to 11 bases. CDR3 nucleotide sequence: TGTGCCAGCAGCTTAACGTTCCATCCCAATCAGCCCCAGCATTTT. It translates to CASSLTFHPNQPQHF.